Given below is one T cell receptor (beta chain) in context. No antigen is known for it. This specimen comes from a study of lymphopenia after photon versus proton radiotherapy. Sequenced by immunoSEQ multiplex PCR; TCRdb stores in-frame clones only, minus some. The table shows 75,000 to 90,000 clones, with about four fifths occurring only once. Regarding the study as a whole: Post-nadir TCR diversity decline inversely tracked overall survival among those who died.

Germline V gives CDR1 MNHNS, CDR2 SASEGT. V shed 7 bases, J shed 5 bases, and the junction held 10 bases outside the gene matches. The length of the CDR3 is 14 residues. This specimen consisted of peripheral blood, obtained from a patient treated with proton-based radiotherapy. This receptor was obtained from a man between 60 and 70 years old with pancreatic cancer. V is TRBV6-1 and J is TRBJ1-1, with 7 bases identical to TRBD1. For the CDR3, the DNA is TGTGCCAGCACCCTGACAGGGCTACGGACTGAAGCTTTCTTT. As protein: CASTLTGLRTEAFF.